The TCR beta chain under discussion was sequenced for a study of OX40 agonist ivuxolimab in advanced cancers. Study-wide points: CD8+ T cells were the subset that, on average, had more expanded clones than CD4+. People who partly responded at 0.1-3.0 mg/kg had some of the least clonal expansion seen. At 0.1 to 3.0 mg/kg, clonal expansion of CD4+ and CD8+ blood T cells had occurred by week 6.

Here immunoSEQ multiplex PCR was the method, and the copy in TCRdb shows in-frame clones only, minus some. The sample consists of 55,000 to 75,000 clones, 86% of them appearing once. Germline CDR1 and CDR2: KGHSH and LQKENI. V dropped 1 base and J dropped 8 bases, with 15 bases sitting between them. The CDR3 sequence is 15 residues long. This clone was seen only once. What it binds is unknown. Patients were ruled out by autoimmune disease history or systemic immunosuppression. This sequence was found in an adult with an advanced solid tumor such as melanoma, head and neck, liver or kidney cancer. Material: CD4+ or CD8+ T cells sorted from blood, obtained in a trial of the OX40 agonist ivuxolimab. This rearrangement joins TRBV18 to TRBJ2-1, with a tentative D call TRBD2 (6 bases). The CDR3 region is CASSPLAGPSDEQFF. In nucleotides, the CDR3 is TGTGCCAGCTCACCACTGGCGGGACCGAGCGATGAGCAGTTCTTC.